This T cell receptor (beta chain) was found in a study of T cell responses to AZD1222 COVID-19 vaccine (dated by TCRdb to about 2021). Regarding the complete study: TCR sequencing covered roughly 230 trial participants: 200 to 210 given two doses of AZD1222 and approximately 26 given two doses of MenACWY control vaccine. Trial participants were enrolled by age into subgroups of 18-55, 56-69 and 70-plus years, and around 150, 28 and 57 TCR-sequenced participants, respectively, were included in these subgroups. Overall study outcomes, separate from this receptor: Epitopes outside the regions mutated in the B.1.351 and B.1.1.7 variants were reportedly recognized by nearly half of the unique spike-specific TCRs. The 56-69-year group was small, and its depth increase did not reach significance, likely because of low power. Participants were mostly white British, with more females than males. The authors suggested clonal diversity may have been underestimated. Vaccine-associated CD4 TCRs spanned the whole spike protein, with dominant responses in regions 160-218 and 743-854. Because no day 14 peak-response samples were available, repertoires were characterized only after the peak T cell response. A significant rise in spike-specific TCR breadth and depth was observed after two AZD1222 doses relative to day 0 and relative to MenACWY recipients. Only five or six AZD1222 recipients were SARS-CoV-2 seropositive at baseline, limiting conclusions about previously exposed vaccinees.

Taken with the paper, the label for time point translates to: about 28 days (+/-7) after the second vaccine dose. AZD1222 recipients given second doses at about 4 weeks or at about 12 weeks were pooled, since spike-specific TCR depth and breadth were not found to differ between the two schedules. Vaccinee samples came from UK trials COV001 and COV002, including a single-blind randomized controlled phase 2/3 trial of AZD1222 (ChAdOx1 nCoV-19) in healthy adults. For TCRbeta chain sequencing, PBMC samples were collected from trial participants at day 0 and at day 28 after the second dose. Comment on this clone: This receptor's antigen is unknown. The input lacks base qualities; no much larger clone sits a single base away.

From the cysteine up to the phenylalanine, the CDR3 has a length of 14 residues. Only the CDR3 part of the read is kept: 42 bases, read in frame from the first base. For CDR1 and CDR2, the germline V gene lists MNHEY and SVGAGI. The junction shows trimming of 6 bases on V and 2 bases on J, and the gene matches do not reach 5 bases of it. The CDR3 regions of human TCRbeta chains were subjected to immunosequencing. The original pipeline was this. Repertoire TCRs were matched against a reference library of SARS-CoV-2-specific TCRs generated with the MIRA antigen-specificity platform. Breadth meant the fraction of unique TCRs that were SARS-CoV-2-associated, whereas depth meant the fraction of total T cells that were SARS-CoV-2-associated. Using the MIRA data, each spike-specific TCR was mapped to the spike region that the TCR reacts to and placed in a CD4 or CD8 class. Log10-transformed breadth and depth values were compared by one-way ANOVA with Sidak's multiple comparisons tests. TCRdb's version of the immuneACCESS table is confined to in-frame rearrangements and falls short of the full clone set. An unresolved V gene accounts for under half of the shortfall where checked; the remainder is of unknown origin. V, J and clone size reflect that table, while D and trimming were determined from the DNA. In this sample the table shows about 160,000 clones, about 91% of which occur a single time. The top ten constitute 0.9% to 1.2% of the sample.

The sequence was obtained from an adult who received the AZD1222 COVID-19 vaccine. The chain is made from TRBV6-5 and TRBJ2-3, and 7 junction bases match TRBD1. The sequencing used peripheral blood, collected 28 days after the second AZD1222 dose. The base sequence is TGTGCCAGCAGCAAAGGGGGCGTCACAGATACGCAGTATTTT. This gives the protein CASSKGGVTDTQYF.